The source of this TCR beta chain is a study of T cell responses to AZD1222 COVID-19 vaccine. Sequencing used immunoSEQ multiplex PCR; TCRdb keeps in-frame clones, though not all of them. The table lists about 100,000 clones, roughly 90% of them singletons. J gave up 8 bases and V 3 bases, and 14 bases lay outside the gene matches. Germline V lookup: CDR1 SGDLS, CDR2 YYNGEE. The CDR3 has 17 amino acids. The chain links TRBV9 to TRBJ2-1; 10 positions match TRBD2. The starting material was peripheral blood, obtained on day 0 of AZD1222 vaccination. The TCR was taken from an adult in good health. The CDR3 DNA follows: TGTGCCAGCAGCGCCGAGGACTCTAGCGGGAGAGGGCATGAGCAGTTCTTC. It is translated as CASSAEDSSGRGHEQFF.